The 24 T cell receptor beta chains below were found in one sample sequenced in a study of molecular identifiers for immune sequencing clone quantification. TCRdb used MiXCR to reprocess the PCR reads, holding one entry per CDR3 protein. Of hundreds of thousands of distinct CDR3 sequences in the sample, about 25% were seen once. Sequencing input: naive CD8+ T cells from blood, with Jurkat cell RNA spiked in. Specified subset: FACS-sorted CD8+CD4-CCR7+CD45RA+ naive T cells. The source of these receptors is a human donor in good health. Some libraries in this study had Jurkat cell RNA spiked in.

About this clonotype: The junction departs from the called germline gene at one end, perhaps through a read error. This chain uses TRBV19 with TRBJ2-1; D is undetermined. Per the germline V gene, CDR1 is LNHDA and CDR2 is SQIVND (reference sequence). The CDR3 has 14 amino acids. CDR3 sequence (DNA): TGTGCCAGTAGTATAGTTAGGACCACGAATGAGCAGCTCTTC. This sequence encodes CASSIVRTTNEQLF.

This clonotype was recorded at least ten times. The chain carries TRBV11-2 and TRBJ2-5; 12 bases are shared with TRBD2. The length of the CDR3 is 17 residues. Germline lookup yields CDR1 SGHAT and CDR2 FQNNGV. Germline trimming cut 5 bases from V and 1 base from J; bases unmatched to any gene: 8. The CDR3 loop is CASSAALAGGLQETQYF. CDR3 nucleotides: TGTGCCAGCAGCGCCGCACTAGCGGGGGGCCTCCAAGAGACCCAGTACTTC.

This chain connects TRBV6-5 to TRBJ2-4, with 7 nucleotides matching TRBD1. The V gene end was trimmed by 6 bases and the J gene end by 9 bases; junction bases not matched to a gene: 11. In germline, CDR1 is MNHEY, CDR2 SVGAGI. The CDR3 has 14 amino acids. The CDR3 here is CASSPDRAVGIQYF. The CDR3 DNA sequence: TGTGCCAGCAGCCCCGACAGGGCGGTCGGCATTCAGTACTTC.

Concerning this clonotype itself: This may be a read error, as it is one base from a much larger clone. The gene calls are TRBV15 and TRBJ1-5; 7 nucleotides align to TRBD1. Germline lookup yields CDR1 LNHNV and CDR2 YYDKDF (reference sequence). The ends lost 8 bases at V and 3 bases at J; junction bases unmatched: 7. This CDR3 has 14 amino acids. CDR3 region: CATQGERDNQPQHF. CDR3 DNA: TGTGCCACCCAGGGGGAAAGGGACAATCAGCCCCAGCATTTT.

About this clonotype itself: A clone one base away is much larger, so this may be a read error. The V gene is TRBV9, the J gene TRBJ2-7; perhaps D is TRBD1 or TRBD2 (6 bases each). The CDR3 covers 12 residues. Per the germline V gene, CDR1 is SGDLS and CDR2 is YYNGEE. In nucleotides, the CDR3 is TGTGCCAGCAGCGTCGGGGGCTACGGGCAGTACTTC. Amino acids: CASSVGGYGQYF.

As regards this clonotype: A junction end diverges from the germline sequence, so it may reflect a read error. The J gene is TRBJ2-1, the V gene TRBV27, with TRBD2 matching over 13 bases. Looked up from germline, CDR1 is MNHEY and CDR2 is SMNVEV (reference sequence). The CDR3 extends over 16 amino acids. CDR3 in amino acids: CASSTILAGGVNEQSF. Here the CDR3 DNA reads TGTGCCAGCAGTACTATACTAGCGGGAGGGGTTAATGAGCAGTCCTTC.

This clonotype was detected only a few times. CDR3 loop: CASSESDLYTDTQYF. The DNA of the CDR3 is TGCGCCAGCAGTGAGTCGGATCTTTACACAGATACGCAGTATTTT. The chain uses TRBV10-1 and TRBJ2-3, with D unresolved. V was trimmed by 0 bases and J by 2 bases, leaving 9 bases between them. From germline, CDR1 is WNHNN and CDR2 SYGVQD (reference sequence). The CDR3 length is 15 residues.

The chain employs TRBV29-1 and TRBJ2-1; 9 bases are a match to TRBD2. The germline gives CDR1 SQVTM, CDR2 ANQGSEA. There are 15 residues in the CDR3. The V and J ends lost 7 bases and 3 bases, in that order; junction bases with no gene match: 10. The CDR3 DNA reads TGCAGCGCGATCGATCTAGCGGGAAGCTACAATGAGCAGTTCTTC. It codes for CSAIDLAGSYNEQFF.

This clonotype was recorded a few times. This chain joins TRBV6-5 and TRBJ2-7, with a possible D match to TRBD1 (6 bases). CDR1 and CDR2 from the germline V gene are MNHEY and SVGAGI. The V end was cut by 0 bases, the J end by 0 bases, with 24 bases between. There are 20 residues in the CDR3. CDR3 nucleotide sequence: TGTGCCAGCAGTTACTCGAACGTGGTCCGGGACAAAGTATACTCCTACGAGCAGTACTTC. Its protein is CASSYSNVVRDKVYSYEQYF.

V is TRBV4-1 and J is TRBJ2-7, with TRBD1 identical over 7 bases. This CDR3 spans 15 amino acids. The ends lost 2 bases at V and 4 bases at J; junction bases unmatched: 8. Per the germline V gene, CDR1 is MGHRA and CDR2 is YSYEKL. In DNA, the CDR3 is TGCGCCAGCAGCCAAACCGACAGGGCGAGGTACGAGCAGTACTTC. The encoded protein is CASSQTDRARYEQYF.

This clonotype was seen at least ten times. This chain uses TRBV7-2 with TRBJ2-2, with TRBD1 identical over 7 bases. Germline trimming cut 5 bases from V and 4 bases from J; bases unmatched to any gene: 7. In germline, CDR1 is SGHTA, CDR2 FQGNSA. This CDR3 is built from 15 residues. Written as DNA, the CDR3 is TGTGCCAGCAGCCCGACAGGGTATGTCACCGGGGAGCTGTTTTTT. It codes for CASSPTGYVTGELFF.

The table lists this clonotype with a count of one. Since a much larger clone is just one base distant, this may be a read error. Without the conserved terminal phenylalanine or tryptophan, this CDR3 likely stems from a read error. The limits of the CDR3 on the DNA are not certain, so only TCRdb's listed CDR3 is given. This sequence joins TRBV21-1 and TRBJ1-2. TRBV21-1 is given as a pseudogene. The CDR3 is 15 residues long, counting both termini. This CDR3 reads CASSKPSDGLYGYTL.

In the case of this clonotype: This could be a read error, since a much larger clone is one nucleotide away. The rearrangement joins TRBV20-1 to TRBJ2-7; D possibly corresponds to TRBD2 (5 bases). The CDR3 has 13 residues. The germline V gene has CDR1 DFQATT and CDR2 SNEGSKA (reference sequence). CDR3 sequence reads: CSARGPGSEEQCF. DNA for the CDR3: TGCAGTGCTAGAGGGCCGGGCTCGGAGGAGCAGTGCTTC.

The table lists this clonotype with many counts. The CDR3 reads CASSFASTSGGSTDTQYF. CDR3 in DNA: TGTGCCAGCAGTTTTGCCTCAACTAGCGGGGGGTCCACAGATACGCAGTATTTT. This rearrangement joins TRBV6-5 to TRBJ2-3; 12 bases match TRBD2. The CDR3 contains 18 residues. Per the germline V gene, CDR1 is MNHEY and CDR2 is SVGAGI. V shed 4 bases, J shed 2 bases, and the junction held 10 bases outside the gene matches.

J is TRBJ2-1 and V is TRBV9; 8 positions agree with TRBD1. CDR1 SGDLS and CDR2 YYNGEE come from the germline V gene. Trimming at V came to 0 bases and at J to 4 bases, leaving 6 bases not matched to a gene. The CDR3 is 16 amino acids. In DNA, the CDR3 is TGTGCCAGCAGCGTAGGGGCGACAGGGGAGTACAATGAGCAGTTCTTC. Protein sequence: CASSVGATGEYNEQFF. The entire variable domain, with the rest obtained from reference TRBV9 and TRBJ2-1, is as follows: DSGVTQTPKHLITATGQRVTLRCSPRSGDLSVYWYQQSLDQGLQFLIQYYNGEERAKGNILERFSAQQFPDLHSELNLSSLELGDSALYFCASSVGATGEYNEQFFGPGTRLTVL.

As to this clonotype: This could be a read error, since a much larger clone is one nucleotide away. V is TRBV5-6 and J is TRBJ1-1, with D perhaps TRBD1 (5 bases). Trimming cost V 7 bases and J 5 bases, with 18 bases left between them. In germline, CDR1 is SGHDT, CDR2 YYEEEE. This CDR3 contains 14 residues. The CDR3 coding sequence is TGTGCCAGCGGGCGGGTACCCGGGGGTACTGAAGCTTTCTTT. Translating gives CASGRVPGGTEAFF.

This clonotype has more than one count but fewer than ten. V and J are TRBV29-1 and TRBJ2-7; 11 bases map to TRBD2. The trim removed 0 bases at V and 3 bases at J, leaving 1 base unmatched. The CDR3 has 14 amino acids. CDR1 is SQVTM and CDR2 is ANQGSEA in the germline V gene. The CDR3 region is CSVEDTSGSYEQYF. The CDR3 region has the DNA TGCAGCGTTGAAGATACTAGCGGGAGCTACGAGCAGTACTTC.

The sample holds a few counts of this clonotype. V gene TRBV7-6 combines with J gene TRBJ1-6; D is unresolved. Germline V lookup: CDR1 SGHVS, CDR2 FNYEAQ. CDR3 length: 18 amino acids. Trimming took 4 bases from V and 8 from J, leaving 24 bases between them. This chain's CDR3 is CASSSSTPQAAIDSPLHF. CDR3 DNA sequence: TGTGCCAGCAGCTCCTCGACACCTCAAGCGGCCATAGATTCACCCCTCCACTTT.

This clonotype occurred many times. V is TRBV28 and J is TRBJ2-7; possible D gene TRBD2, 6 bases. V lost 6 bases, J lost 0 bases, and 12 bases lay in between. The CDR3 extends over 14 amino acids. Germline V gene lookup returns CDR1 MDHEN and CDR2 SYDVKM. The CDR3 region has the DNA TGTGCCAGCAGAGAGGCGGGGAGCTCCTACGAGCAGTACTTC. It codes for CASREAGSSYEQYF.

There are a few counts of this clonotype. The V gene is TRBV4-1, the J gene TRBJ1-2, with D possibly being TRBD1 (5 bases). The CDR3 has 14 residues. Germline CDR1 reads MGHRA; CDR2 reads YSYEKL. The V end was cut by 3 bases, the J end by 2 bases, with 10 bases between. DNA of the CDR3: TGCGCCAGCAGCCAGACAACAGGAAACTATGGCTACACCTTC. This sequence encodes CASSQTTGNYGYTF.

The table lists this clonotype with many counts. V and J are TRBV12-3 or TRBV12-4 and TRBJ2-3, with D uncertain. The V and J ends lost 4 bases and 3 bases respectively, with 20 bases between them. The CDR3 is 17 residues long. The CDR3 region is CASSWDKAYSSTDTQYF. The CDR3 DNA reads as TGTGCCAGCAGTTGGGATAAAGCTTACTCAAGTACAGATACGCAGTATTTT.

This clonotype was detected many times. This chain connects TRBV4-3 to TRBJ2-3; a weak D match, TRBD2 (6 bases). The length of the CDR3 is 17 residues. The germline V gene has CDR1 LGHNA and CDR2 YSLEER. V dropped 0 bases and J dropped 2 bases, with 15 bases sitting between them. The CDR3 region is CASSQDRSSGHTDTQYF. The CDR3 nucleotides are TGCGCCAGCAGCCAAGATAGATCGAGCGGGCACACAGATACGCAGTATTTT.

This clonotype has at least ten counts. The chain carries TRBV7-9 and TRBJ1-1, with D perhaps TRBD1 (5 bases). CDR3 size: 14 residues. Germline assignment: CDR1 SEHNR and CDR2 FQNEAQ (reference sequence). V gave up 0 bases and J gave up 3 bases, with 8 bases separating them. The CDR3: CASSLARTHTEAFF. The CDR3 bases are TGTGCCAGCAGCTTAGCCCGGACACACACTGAAGCTTTCTTT.

CDR3 loop: CASSWTLSRGDIQYF. The CDR3 DNA sequence: TGCGCCAGCAGCTGGACCCTCTCCCGGGGGGACATTCAGTACTTC. The rearrangement links TRBV23-1 to TRBJ2-4, with 7 bases fitting TRBD2. TRBV23-1 is assigned to the ORF class and has an uncertain function. The V segment lost 6 bases and the J segment 8 bases; nucleotides outside the gene matches: 13. The CDR3 is 15 amino acids.